This is a list of T cell receptor beta chains from one sample in a study of response to subunit inactivated influenza vaccine. Via MiXCR, TCRdb re-called the RT-PCR reads, giving one row per CDR3 protein. The table has hundreds of thousands of distinct CDR3 sequences, 12% seen once. The specimen comprised PBMCs from blood, sampled on the day of vaccination. These receptors originate from a man over 45 who received an inactivated influenza vaccine. CDR3s include the opening cysteine and the closing phenylalanine or tryptophan. A D gene is named only where the DNA matches it firmly. Clone size is shown for a subset of rows, as once, few, many or a class of expanded clone.

v_call: TRBV4-3; d_call: .; clone_size: .; cdr3_length: 14; j_call: TRBJ2-4; cdr3_nt: TGCGCCAGCAGCCAAGAAGGGGGGGAAAACATTCAGTACTTC; cdr3_aa: CASSQEGGENIQYF
v_call: TRBV29-1; d_call: .; clone_size: many; cdr3_length: 13; j_call: TRBJ1-1; cdr3_nt: TGCAGCGTGGAGGGGCGGAGGAACACTGAAGCTTTCTTT; cdr3_aa: CSVEGRRNTEAFF
v_call: TRBV7-3; d_call: .; clone_size: many; cdr3_length: 13; j_call: TRBJ2-2; cdr3_nt: TGTGCCAGCAGAGAGGGGAAAACCGGGGAGCTGTTTTTT; cdr3_aa: CASREGKTGELFF
v_call: TRBV20-1; d_call: TRBD2; clone_size: .; cdr3_length: 15; j_call: TRBJ2-1; cdr3_nt: TGCAGTGCTAGAGCCGGGACTAGCGCCTACAATGAGCAGTTCTTC; cdr3_aa: CSARAGTSAYNEQFF
v_call: TRBV10-3; d_call: .; clone_size: .; cdr3_length: 12; j_call: TRBJ2-7; cdr3_nt: TGTGCCACCCAGACGGATGCTTACGAGCAGTACTTC; cdr3_aa: CATQTDAYEQYF
v_call: TRBV27; d_call: .; clone_size: many; cdr3_length: 14; j_call: TRBJ2-3; cdr3_nt: TGTGCCAGCAGTTTCGGCGCAAGCACAGATACGCAGTATTTT; cdr3_aa: CASSFGASTDTQYF
v_call: TRBV21-1; d_call: .; clone_size: .; cdr3_length: 14; j_call: TRBJ1-5; cdr3_nt: TGTGCCAGCAGCGACAGGGGGCGAGGGCAGCCCCAGCATTTT; cdr3_aa: CASSDRGRGQPQHF
v_call: TRBV19; d_call: .; clone_size: few; cdr3_length: 16; j_call: TRBJ1-1; cdr3_nt: TGTGCCAGTAGGAGTCTTGGAGAGGGATTGAACACTGAAGCTTTCTTT; cdr3_aa: CASRSLGEGLNTEAFF
v_call: TRBV4-1; d_call: TRBD1; clone_size: .; cdr3_length: 16; j_call: TRBJ2-5; cdr3_nt: TGCGCCAGCAACCAAGTCGGGGACAGGGGGTCAGAGACCCAGTACTTC; cdr3_aa: CASNQVGDRGSETQYF
v_call: TRBV3-1; d_call: .; clone_size: few; cdr3_length: 16; j_call: TRBJ2-7; cdr3_nt: TGTGCCAGCAGCACCACCTCACACAACAGGCCGTGGGAGCAGTACTTC; cdr3_aa: CASSTTSHNRPWEQYF
v_call: TRBV11-2; d_call: .; clone_size: .; cdr3_length: 13; j_call: TRBJ2-5; cdr3_nt: TGTGCCAGCAGATCTATAACTAGGGAGACCCAGTACTTC; cdr3_aa: CASRSITRETQYF
v_call: TRBV15; d_call: .; clone_size: many; cdr3_length: 14; j_call: TRBJ2-5; cdr3_nt: TGTGCCACCAGCACCGTAGGGGGGGGGGAGACCCAGTACTTC; cdr3_aa: CATSTVGGGETQYF
v_call: TRBV29-1; d_call: .; clone_size: .; cdr3_length: 13; j_call: TRBJ2-7; cdr3_nt: TGCAGCGTTGAAGATGATGTTGGATACGAGCAGTACTTC; cdr3_aa: CSVEDDVGYEQYF
v_call: TRBV5-1; d_call: .; clone_size: few; cdr3_length: 13; j_call: TRBJ1-1; cdr3_nt: TGCGCCAGCAGCTTGGAAATCGGGTGGGAAGCTTTCTTT; cdr3_aa: CASSLEIGWEAFF
v_call: TRBV9; d_call: .; clone_size: .; cdr3_length: 15; j_call: TRBJ2-7; cdr3_nt: TGTGCCAGCAGCGCAGGGACGCCCCTTGAAGGCGAGCAGTACTTC; cdr3_aa: CASSAGTPLEGEQYF
v_call: TRBV10-3; d_call: .; clone_size: .; cdr3_length: 13; j_call: TRBJ2-7; cdr3_nt: TGTGCCATCAGTGACCTTTTGGGAGAGGGGGAGTACTTC; cdr3_aa: CAISDLLGEGEYF
v_call: TRBV7-2; d_call: .; clone_size: .; cdr3_length: 14; j_call: TRBJ2-7; cdr3_nt: TGTGCCAGCAGCTTAGGACCTCTCAACTACGAGCAGTACTTC; cdr3_aa: CASSLGPLNYEQYF
v_call: TRBV20-1; d_call: TRBD2; clone_size: once; cdr3_length: 15; j_call: TRBJ2-1; cdr3_nt: TGCAGTGCTAGAAGAGGGACTAGCGTTTACAATGAGCAGTTCTTC; cdr3_aa: CSARRGTSVYNEQFF
v_call: TRBV6-1; d_call: .; clone_size: many; cdr3_length: 16; j_call: TRBJ2-2; cdr3_nt: TGTGCCAGCAGTCCCCGGACAGGGAGGGGCACCGGGGAGCTGTTTTTT; cdr3_aa: CASSPRTGRGTGELFF
v_call: TRBV20-1; d_call: .; clone_size: few; cdr3_length: 12; j_call: TRBJ2-7; cdr3_nt: TGCAGTGCTAGTCGGAGCTCCTACGAGCAGTACTTC; cdr3_aa: CSASRSSYEQYF
v_call: TRBV5-1; d_call: TRBD2; clone_size: .; cdr3_length: 13; j_call: TRBJ2-1; cdr3_nt: TGCGCCAGCAGCATGTGGACTAGCGCCGAGCAGTTCTTC; cdr3_aa: CASSMWTSAEQFF
v_call: TRBV3-1; d_call: TRBD2; clone_size: .; cdr3_length: 15; j_call: TRBJ2-2; cdr3_nt: TGTGCCAGCAGCCCGACTAGCCGGGACACCGGGGAGCTGTTTTTT; cdr3_aa: CASSPTSRDTGELFF
v_call: TRBV5-4; d_call: TRBD2; clone_size: .; cdr3_length: 19; j_call: TRBJ2-3; cdr3_nt: TGTGCCAGCAGCTTAGGGACTAGCGGGAGTTCGGGCTACACAGATACGCAGTATTTT; cdr3_aa: CASSLGTSGSSGYTDTQYF
v_call: TRBV28; d_call: .; clone_size: .; cdr3_length: 12; j_call: TRBJ2-5; cdr3_nt: TGTGCCAGCAGTTCGGAAGCCGAGACCCAGTACTTC; cdr3_aa: CASSSEAETQYF
v_call: TRBV5-1; d_call: .; clone_size: .; cdr3_length: 13; j_call: TRBJ2-7; cdr3_nt: TGCGCCAGCAGCTTGTTGATAGGGAACGAGCAGTACTTC; cdr3_aa: CASSLLIGNEQYF
v_call: TRBV2; d_call: TRBD1; clone_size: .; cdr3_length: 14; j_call: TRBJ1-3; cdr3_nt: TGTGCCAGCGGAAGACAGGGGGCTGGAAACACCATATATTTT; cdr3_aa: CASGRQGAGNTIYF
v_call: TRBV30; d_call: .; clone_size: .; cdr3_length: 13; j_call: TRBJ2-2; cdr3_nt: TGTGCCCGGAGGCCGTTTAACACCGGGGAGCTGTTTTTT; cdr3_aa: CARRPFNTGELFF
v_call: TRBV6-2/TRBV6-3; d_call: TRBD2; clone_size: .; cdr3_length: 14; j_call: TRBJ2-1; cdr3_nt: TGTGCCAGCAGCCCCGGACTAGCGGGAGGAGCCCGGTTCTTC; cdr3_aa: CASSPGLAGGARFF
v_call: TRBV20-1; d_call: TRBD2; clone_size: few; cdr3_length: 17; j_call: TRBJ2-1; cdr3_nt: TGCAGTGCCCCCCGGCTAGCGGGAGTCCCCTCCTACAATGAGCAGTTCTTC; cdr3_aa: CSAPRLAGVPSYNEQFF
v_call: TRBV12-3/TRBV12-4; d_call: TRBD2; clone_size: .; cdr3_length: 16; j_call: TRBJ2-6; cdr3_nt: TGTGCCAGCAGGGGAATCGGGGGGAATGGGGCCAACGTCCTGACTTTC; cdr3_aa: CASRGIGGNGANVLTF
v_call: TRBV7-8; d_call: .; clone_size: .; cdr3_length: 14; j_call: TRBJ2-5; cdr3_nt: TGTGCCAGCAGAGGCCAGGGTCGAGGTGGGACCCAGTACTTC; cdr3_aa: CASRGQGRGGTQYF
v_call: TRBV20-1; d_call: .; clone_size: few; cdr3_length: 11; j_call: TRBJ1-1; cdr3_nt: TGCAGTGCTAGAGCGGACACTGAAGCTTTCTTT; cdr3_aa: CSARADTEAFF
v_call: TRBV12-3/TRBV12-4; d_call: TRBD2; clone_size: many; cdr3_length: 18; j_call: TRBJ2-4; cdr3_nt: TGTGCCAGCAGTTCCCGGCTAGCGGGAGTAGGGGTCAAAAACATTCAGTACTTC; cdr3_aa: CASSSRLAGVGVKNIQYF
v_call: TRBV27; d_call: TRBD1; clone_size: .; cdr3_length: 15; j_call: TRBJ1-2; cdr3_nt: TGTGCCAGCAGTTTATCGTCGGGACAGATCTTACGCTACACCTTC; cdr3_aa: CASSLSSGQILRYTF
v_call: TRBV29-1; d_call: TRBD2; clone_size: many; cdr3_length: 11; j_call: TRBJ2-3; cdr3_nt: TGCATGACTAGCGACACAGATACGCAGTATTTT; cdr3_aa: CMTSDTDTQYF
v_call: TRBV29-1; d_call: TRBD2; clone_size: many; cdr3_length: 12; j_call: TRBJ2-7; cdr3_nt: TGCAGCGTTGAGTTCGGGGGGGAGGAGCAGTACTTC; cdr3_aa: CSVEFGGEEQYF
v_call: TRBV4-3; d_call: .; clone_size: .; cdr3_length: 15; j_call: TRBJ1-4; cdr3_nt: TGCGCCAGCAGCCAAGATCCCCGACTTTACGAAAAACTGTTTTTT; cdr3_aa: CASSQDPRLYEKLFF
v_call: TRBV28; d_call: .; clone_size: .; cdr3_length: 14; j_call: TRBJ1-2; cdr3_nt: TGTGCCAGCAGTTTTGCGGGGATGGACTATGGCTACACCTTC; cdr3_aa: CASSFAGMDYGYTF
v_call: TRBV6-2/TRBV6-3; d_call: TRBD1; clone_size: .; cdr3_length: 14; j_call: TRBJ1-1; cdr3_nt: TGTGCCAGCAGTAAGGGACAGATCCTTGATGAAGCTTTCTTT; cdr3_aa: CASSKGQILDEAFF
v_call: TRBV5-6; d_call: .; clone_size: few; cdr3_length: 13; j_call: TRBJ2-5; cdr3_nt: TGTGCCAGCAGCCATCAGGCTGAAGAGACCCAGTACTTC; cdr3_aa: CASSHQAEETQYF